The clone carrying this TCR beta chain appeared a few times. The sequencing template was cDNA reverse transcribed from extracted RNA. Method: immunoSEQ multiplex PCR; TCRdb's copy keeps in-frame clones and lacks some. This sample has 55,000 to 75,000 clones, with approximately 46% found just once. The data originate from a study of CD8+ T cells in alopecia areata. Study at large: Treatment ran 6 to 18 months, with 6 months of follow-up afterward.

The V end was cut by 4 bases, the J end by 0 bases, with 18 bases between. Germline loops: CDR1 LNHDA, CDR2 SQIVND (reference sequence). This CDR3 contains 17 residues. The material sequenced was CD8+ T cells sorted from blood, taken at week 0. This sequence joins TRBV19 and TRBJ1-1; D unclear. This clonotype was sampled from a human donor with alopecia areata. CDR3 sequence: CASSTRALQAVNTEAFF. In DNA, the CDR3 is TGTGCCAGTAGTACCCGGGCCCTCCAGGCGGTGAACACTGAAGCTTTCTTT.